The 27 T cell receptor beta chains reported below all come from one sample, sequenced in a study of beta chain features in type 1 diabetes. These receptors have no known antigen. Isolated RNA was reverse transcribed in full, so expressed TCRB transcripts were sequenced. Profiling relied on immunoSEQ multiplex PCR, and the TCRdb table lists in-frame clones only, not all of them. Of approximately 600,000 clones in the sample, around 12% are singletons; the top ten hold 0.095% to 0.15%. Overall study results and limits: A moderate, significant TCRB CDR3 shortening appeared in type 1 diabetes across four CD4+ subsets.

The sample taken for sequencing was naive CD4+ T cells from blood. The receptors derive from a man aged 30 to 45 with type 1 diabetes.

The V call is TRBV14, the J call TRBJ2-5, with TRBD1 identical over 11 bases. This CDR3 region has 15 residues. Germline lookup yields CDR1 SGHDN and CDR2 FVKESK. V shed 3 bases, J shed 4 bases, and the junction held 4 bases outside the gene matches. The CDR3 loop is CASSHRTGGLETQYF. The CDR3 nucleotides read TGTGCCAGCAGCCATAGGACAGGGGGCTTAGAGACCCAGTACTTC.

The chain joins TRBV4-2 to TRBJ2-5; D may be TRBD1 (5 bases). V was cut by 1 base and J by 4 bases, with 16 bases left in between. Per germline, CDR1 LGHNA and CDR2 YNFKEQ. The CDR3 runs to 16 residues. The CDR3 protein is CASSQVGRITGETQYF. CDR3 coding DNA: TGTGCCAGCAGCCAAGTCGGACGTATCACAGGAGAGACCCAGTACTTC.

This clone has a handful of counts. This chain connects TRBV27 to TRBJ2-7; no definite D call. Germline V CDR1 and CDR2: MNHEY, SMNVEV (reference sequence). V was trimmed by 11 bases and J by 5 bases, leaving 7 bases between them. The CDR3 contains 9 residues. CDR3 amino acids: CAFPDEQYF. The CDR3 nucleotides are TGTGCCTTTCCCGACGAGCAGTACTTC.

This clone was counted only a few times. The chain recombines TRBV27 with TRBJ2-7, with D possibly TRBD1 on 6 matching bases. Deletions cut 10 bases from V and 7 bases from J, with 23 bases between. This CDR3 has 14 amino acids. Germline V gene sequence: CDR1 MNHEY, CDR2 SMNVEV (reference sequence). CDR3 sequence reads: CATGGGQGSREQYF. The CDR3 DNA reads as TGTGCCACCGGTGGGGGACAAGGTAGTCGGGAGCAGTACTTC.

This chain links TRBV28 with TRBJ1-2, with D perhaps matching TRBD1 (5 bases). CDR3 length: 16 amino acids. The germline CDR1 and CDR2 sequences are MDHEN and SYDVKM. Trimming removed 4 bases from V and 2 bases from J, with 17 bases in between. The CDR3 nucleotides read TGTGCCAGCAGTTCCCAGACGGGGCTTCAGAACTATGGCTACACCTTC. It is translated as CASSSQTGLQNYGYTF.

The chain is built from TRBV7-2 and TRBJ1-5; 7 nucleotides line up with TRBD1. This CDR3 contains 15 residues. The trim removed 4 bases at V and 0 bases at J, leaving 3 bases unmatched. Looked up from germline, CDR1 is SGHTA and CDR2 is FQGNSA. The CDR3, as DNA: TGTGCCAGCAGCTCGGACAGGAATAGCAATCAGCCCCAGCATTTT. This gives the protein CASSSDRNSNQPQHF.

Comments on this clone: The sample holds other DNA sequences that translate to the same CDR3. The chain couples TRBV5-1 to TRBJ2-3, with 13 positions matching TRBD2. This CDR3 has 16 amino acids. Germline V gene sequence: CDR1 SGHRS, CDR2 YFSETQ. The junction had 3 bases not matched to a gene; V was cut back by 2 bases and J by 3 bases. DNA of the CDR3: TGCGCCAGCAGCTTAGGACTAGCGGGGGAGACAGATACGCAGTATTTT. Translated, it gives CASSLGLAGETDTQYF.

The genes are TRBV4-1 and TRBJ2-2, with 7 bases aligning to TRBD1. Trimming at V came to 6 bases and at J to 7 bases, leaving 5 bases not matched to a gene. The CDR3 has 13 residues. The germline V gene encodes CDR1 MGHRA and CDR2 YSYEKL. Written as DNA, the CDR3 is TGCGCCAGCAGTAAGACAGGGATCGGGGAGCTGTTTTTT. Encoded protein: CASSKTGIGELFF.

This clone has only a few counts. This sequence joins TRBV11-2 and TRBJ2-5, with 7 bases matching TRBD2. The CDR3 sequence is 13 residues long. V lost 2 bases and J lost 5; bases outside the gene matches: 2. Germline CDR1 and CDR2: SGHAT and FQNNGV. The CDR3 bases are TGTGCCAGCAGCTTACTAGCGGCGGAGACCCAGTACTTC. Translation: CASSLLAAETQYF.

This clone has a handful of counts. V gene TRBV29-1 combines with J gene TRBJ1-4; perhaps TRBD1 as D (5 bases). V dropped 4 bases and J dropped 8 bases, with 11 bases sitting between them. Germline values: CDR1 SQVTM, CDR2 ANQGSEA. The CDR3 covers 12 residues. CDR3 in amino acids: CSVGGGSEKLFF. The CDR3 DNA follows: TGCAGCGTTGGTGGGGGGAGCGAAAAACTGTTTTTT.

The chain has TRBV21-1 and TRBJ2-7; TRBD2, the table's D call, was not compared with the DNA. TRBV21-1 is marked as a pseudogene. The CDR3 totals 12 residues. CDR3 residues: CASSFRSYEQYF. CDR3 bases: TGTGCCAGCAGCTTTCGCTCCTACGAGCAGTACTTC.

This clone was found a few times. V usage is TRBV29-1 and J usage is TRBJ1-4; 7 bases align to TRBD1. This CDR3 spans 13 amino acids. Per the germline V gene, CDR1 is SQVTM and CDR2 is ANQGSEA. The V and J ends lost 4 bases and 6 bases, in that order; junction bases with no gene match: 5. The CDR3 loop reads CSVVGQPYEKLFF. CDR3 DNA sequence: TGCAGCGTTGTGGGACAGCCCTATGAAAAACTGTTTTTT.

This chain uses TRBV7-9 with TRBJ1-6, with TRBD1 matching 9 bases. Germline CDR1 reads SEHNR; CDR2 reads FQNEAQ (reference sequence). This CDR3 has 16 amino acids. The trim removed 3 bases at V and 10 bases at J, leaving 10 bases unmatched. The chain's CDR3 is CASSFYQGQGSSPLHF. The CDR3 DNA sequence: TGTGCCAGCAGCTTTTACCAGGGACAGGGTTCATCACCCCTCCACTTT. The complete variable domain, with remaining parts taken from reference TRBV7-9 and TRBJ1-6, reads DTGVSQNPRHKITKRGQNVTFRCDPISEHNRLYWYRQTLGQGPEFLTYFQNEAQLEKSRLLSDRFSAERPKGSFSTLEIQRTEQGDSAMYLCASSFYQGQGSSPLHFGNGTRLTVT.

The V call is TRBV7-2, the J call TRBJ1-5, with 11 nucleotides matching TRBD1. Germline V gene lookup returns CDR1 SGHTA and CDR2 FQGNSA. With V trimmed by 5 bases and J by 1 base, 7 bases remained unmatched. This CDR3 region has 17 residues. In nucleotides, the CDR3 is TGTGCCAGCAGCGTGGGACAGGGGGGAGGAAGCAATCAGCCCCAGCATTTT. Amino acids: CASSVGQGGGSNQPQHF.

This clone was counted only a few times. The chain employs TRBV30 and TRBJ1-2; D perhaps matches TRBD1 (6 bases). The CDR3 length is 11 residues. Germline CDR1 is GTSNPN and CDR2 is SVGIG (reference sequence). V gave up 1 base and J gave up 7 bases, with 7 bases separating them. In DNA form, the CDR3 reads TGTGCCTGGAGTGCAGGGGCTGGCTACACCTTC. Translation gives CAWSAGAGYTF.

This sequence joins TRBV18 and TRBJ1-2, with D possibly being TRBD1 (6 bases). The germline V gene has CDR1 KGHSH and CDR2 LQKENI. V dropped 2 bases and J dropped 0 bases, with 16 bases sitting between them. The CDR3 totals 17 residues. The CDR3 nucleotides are TGTGCCAGCTCACCATCCGAAACGACAGGACCTAACTATGGCTACACCTTC. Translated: CASSPSETTGPNYGYTF. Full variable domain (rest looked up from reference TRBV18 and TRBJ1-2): NAGVMQNPRHLVRRRGQEARLRCSPMKGHSHVYWYRQLPEEGLKFMVYLQKENIIDESGMPKERFSAEFPKEGPSILRIQQVVRGDSAAYFCASSPSETTGPNYGYTFGSGTRLTVV.

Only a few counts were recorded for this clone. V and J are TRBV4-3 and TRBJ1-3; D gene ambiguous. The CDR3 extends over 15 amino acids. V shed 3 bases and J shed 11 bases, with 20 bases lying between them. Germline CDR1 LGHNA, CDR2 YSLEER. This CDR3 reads CASSHRGEPGEAIYF. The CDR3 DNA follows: TGCGCCAGCAGCCACCGCGGGGAGCCTGGAGAGGCCATATATTTT.

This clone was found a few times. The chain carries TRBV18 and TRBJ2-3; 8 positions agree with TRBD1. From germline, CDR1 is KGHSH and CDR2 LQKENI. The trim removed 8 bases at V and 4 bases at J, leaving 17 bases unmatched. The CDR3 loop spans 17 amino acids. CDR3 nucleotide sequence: TGTGCCAGCGACCCCTTCTACCAGGGGGCGCGCGCAGATACGCAGTATTTT. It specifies CASDPFYQGARADTQYF.

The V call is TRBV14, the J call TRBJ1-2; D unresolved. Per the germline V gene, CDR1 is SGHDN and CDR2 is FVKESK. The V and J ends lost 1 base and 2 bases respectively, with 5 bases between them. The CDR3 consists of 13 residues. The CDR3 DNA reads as TGTGCCAGCAGCCAAGTCGGGAACTATGGCTACACCTTC. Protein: CASSQVGNYGYTF.

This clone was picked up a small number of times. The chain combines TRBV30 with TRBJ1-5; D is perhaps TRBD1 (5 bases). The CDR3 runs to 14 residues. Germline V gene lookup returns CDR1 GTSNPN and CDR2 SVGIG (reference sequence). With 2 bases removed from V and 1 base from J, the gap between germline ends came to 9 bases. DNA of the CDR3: TGTGCCTGGAGTCCGGGACTGAGCAATCAGCCCCAGCATTTT. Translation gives CAWSPGLSNQPQHF.

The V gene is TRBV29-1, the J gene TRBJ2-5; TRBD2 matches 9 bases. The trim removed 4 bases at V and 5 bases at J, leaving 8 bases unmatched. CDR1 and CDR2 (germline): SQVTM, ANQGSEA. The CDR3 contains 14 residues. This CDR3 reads CSVGGETSGETQYF. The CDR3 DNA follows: TGCAGCGTTGGGGGAGAAACTAGCGGGGAGACCCAGTACTTC.

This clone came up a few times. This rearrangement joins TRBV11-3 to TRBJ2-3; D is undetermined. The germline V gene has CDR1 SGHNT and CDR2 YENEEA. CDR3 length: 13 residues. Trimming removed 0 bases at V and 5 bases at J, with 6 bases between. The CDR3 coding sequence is TGTGCCAGCAGCTTAGATGTGCAAGATACGCAGTATTTT. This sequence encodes CASSLDVQDTQYF. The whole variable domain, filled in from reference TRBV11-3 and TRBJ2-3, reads EAGVVQSPRYKIIEKKQPVAFWCNPISGHNTLYWYLQNLGQGPELLIRYENEEAVDDSQLPKDRFSAERLKGVDSTLKIQPAELGDSAVYLCASSLDVQDTQYFGPGTRLTVL.

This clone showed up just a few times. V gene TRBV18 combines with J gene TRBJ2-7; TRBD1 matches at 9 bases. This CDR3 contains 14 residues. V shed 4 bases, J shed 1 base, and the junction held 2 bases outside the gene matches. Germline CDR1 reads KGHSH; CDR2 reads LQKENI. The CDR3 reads CASSLGQGSYEQYF. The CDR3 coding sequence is TGTGCCAGCTCACTGGGACAGGGTTCCTACGAGCAGTACTTC.

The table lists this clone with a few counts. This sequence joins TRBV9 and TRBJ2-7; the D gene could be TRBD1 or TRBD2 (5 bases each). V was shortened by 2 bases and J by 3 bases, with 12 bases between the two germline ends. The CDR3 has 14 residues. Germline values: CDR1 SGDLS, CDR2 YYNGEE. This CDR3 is CASSVSGLGYEQYF. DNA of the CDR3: TGTGCCAGCAGCGTCTCGGGGCTAGGCTACGAGCAGTACTTC.

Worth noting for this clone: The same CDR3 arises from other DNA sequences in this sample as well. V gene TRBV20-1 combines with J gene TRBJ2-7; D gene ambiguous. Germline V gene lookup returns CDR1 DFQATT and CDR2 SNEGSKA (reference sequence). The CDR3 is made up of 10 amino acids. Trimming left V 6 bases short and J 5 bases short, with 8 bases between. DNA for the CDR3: TGCAGTGCCCGTTGGGACGAGCAGTACTTC. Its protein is CSARWDEQYF.

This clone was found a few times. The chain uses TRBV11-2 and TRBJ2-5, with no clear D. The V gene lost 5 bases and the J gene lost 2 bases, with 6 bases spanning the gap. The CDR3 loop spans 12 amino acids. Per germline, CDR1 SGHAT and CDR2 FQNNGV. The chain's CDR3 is CASSPGQETQYF. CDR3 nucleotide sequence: TGTGCCAGCAGCCCAGGACAAGAGACCCAGTACTTC. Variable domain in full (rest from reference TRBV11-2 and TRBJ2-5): EAGVAQSPRYKIIEKRQSVAFWCNPISGHATLYWYQQILGQGPKLLIQFQNNGVVDDSQLPKDRFSAERLKGVDSTLKIQPAKLEDSAVYLCASSPGQETQYFGPGTRLLVL.

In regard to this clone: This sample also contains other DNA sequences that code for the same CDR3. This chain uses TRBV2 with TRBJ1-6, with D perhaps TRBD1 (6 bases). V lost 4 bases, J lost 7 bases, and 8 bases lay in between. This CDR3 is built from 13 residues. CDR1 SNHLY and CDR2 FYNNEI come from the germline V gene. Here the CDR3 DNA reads TGTGCCAGCAGTGGACAGGTGAATTCACCCCTCCACTTT. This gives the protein CASSGQVNSPLHF.